This paragraph reports one T cell receptor beta chain. V was pared by 6 bases and J by 4 bases, with 5 bases of the junction left unmatched. CDR1 and CDR2 (germline): SNHLY, FYNNEI. The CDR3 is 14 residues long. The data belong to a study of blood T cell repertoires in COVID-19. Looking at the study overall: Samples of COVID-19 (acute and convalescent) were obtained from the United States, Italy and Spain. T cells, B-cell-depleted T cells, or PBMCs supplied cDNA or gDNA.

Original processing methods: Using reference gene primer amplification, nucleated cell counts were estimated. Only in-frame clones appear in the TCRdb table, and some are missing; sequencing was by immunoSEQ multiplex PCR. For V, J and clone size, that table is used; D and trimming come from the DNA. The sample shows about 320,000 clones, more than 70% of them seen only once. The chain employs TRBV2 and TRBJ1-5, with TRBD1 matching over 8 bases. The TCR comes from a woman aged 50 to 65 with acute or convalescent COVID-19. Sequencing was carried out using peripheral blood. This CDR3 is CASRHRGWNQPQHF. As DNA, the CDR3 is TGTGCCAGCAGGCACAGGGGGTGGAATCAGCCCCAGCATTTT. The variable domain in full, with the rest retrieved from reference TRBV2 and TRBJ1-5, is EPEVTQTPSHQVTQMGQEVILRCVPISNHLYFYWYRQILGQKVEFLVSFYNNEISEKSEIFDDQFSVERPDGSNFTLKIRSTKLEDSAMYFCASRHRGWNQPQHFGDGTRLSIL.